This entry lists 16 T cell receptor beta chains sequenced from one sample in a study of prognosis after radiotherapy for stage I lung cancer (dated by TCRdb to 2020 to 2022). Instrument on record: Illumina HiSeq 3000. Two rounds of multiplex PCR were performed to amplify the TCR beta CDR3 region from genomic DNA. The first PCR round used primers specific to each TRBV and TRBJ gene, and the primer sequences were filed in Chinese patent CN105087789A. TCRdb handled the public reads itself, with Q25 trimming in fastp and clone calling in MiXCR, and kept productive beta chains. Rows merge per CDR3 protein into single entries with the most common DNA and genes. Recorded for this sample are about 26,000 distinct CDR3 sequences; 25% to 35% of them occurred a single time. Under 45% of the sample is held by the ten biggest clonotypes. Sequenced here: PBMCs, sampled before or after stereotactic body radiation therapy (not recorded which). These receptors came from a donor of 50 years or more with non-small cell lung cancer.

This sequence joins TRBV7-2 and TRBJ1-2, with TRBD1 matching over 7 bases. After removal of 5 bases from V and 4 bases from J, the junction contained 22 bases not matched to a gene. CDR1 is SGHTA, CDR2 FQGNSA, per germline. There are 19 residues in the CDR3. CDR3 DNA: TGTGCCAGCAGCCTCGATACGAGGAGTGGCGCCAGGGGGGGCTATGGCTACACCTTC. Amino acids: CASSLDTRSGARGGYGYTF.

Many counts were recorded for this clonotype. This sequence joins TRBV20-1 and TRBJ1-1; unclear D gene. V was cut by 3 bases and J by 1 base, with 12 bases left in between. The germline gives CDR1 DFQATT, CDR2 SNEGSKA (reference sequence). CDR3 length: 14 amino acids. The CDR3 loop is CSARAPNKNTEAFF. CDR3 in DNA: TGCAGTGCTAGGGCCCCTAACAAGAACACTGAAGCTTTCTTT.

The table lists this clonotype with many counts. The chain uses TRBV24-1 and TRBJ2-1; 9 nucleotides agree with TRBD1. J lost 6 bases, V lost 7 bases, and 0 bases had no gene match. The V gene's germline CDR1 is KGHDR and CDR2 SFDVKD. The CDR3 covers 12 residues. The chain's CDR3 is CATRTGGNEQFF. For the CDR3, the DNA is TGTGCCACCAGGACAGGGGGCAATGAGCAGTTCTTC.

With regard to this clonotype: The junction does not match germline at one end; this may be a read error. This chain joins TRBV11-3 and TRBJ2-5; 7 positions match TRBD1. The CDR3 is made up of 15 amino acids. CDR1 and CDR2 from the germline V gene are SGHNT and YENEEA. CDR3 nucleotide sequence: TGTGCCAGCAGCTTACTGACAGGGCCACAAGAGAACCAGTACTTC. Translating gives CASSLLTGPQENQYF.

This clonotype has at least ten counts. The chain combines TRBV12-3 or TRBV12-4 with TRBJ1-2; D ambiguous. There are 12 residues in the CDR3. V lost 8 bases and J lost 4, with 11 bases in between. CDR3 region: CASATSPYGYTF. CDR3 sequence (DNA): TGTGCCAGCGCTACTAGCCCCTATGGCTACACCTTC.

Concerning this clonotype itself: This could be a read error, since a much larger clone is one nucleotide away. The V call is TRBV9, the J call TRBJ1-1, with D hard to call. From germline, CDR1 is SGDLS and CDR2 YYNGEE. This CDR3 has 15 residues. The CDR3 DNA reads TGTGCCAGCAGCGAGTTCGGGGTAGCTGACACTGAAGATTTCTTT. The encoded protein is CASSEFGVADTEDFF.

This clonotype was observed a few times. This sequence joins TRBV27 and TRBJ2-2, with D possibly called TRBD1 or TRBD2 (5 bases each). The germline V gene has CDR1 MNHEY and CDR2 SMNVEV (reference sequence). Trimming removed 5 bases from V and 6 bases from J, with 13 bases in between. The CDR3 covers 14 residues. CDR3 in amino acids: CASSPPMGAGELFF. DNA of the CDR3: TGTGCCAGCAGTCCCCCTATGGGGGCCGGGGAGCTGTTTTTT.

This clonotype was recorded many times. The rearrangement links TRBV30 to TRBJ1-2; the D is unclear. V was trimmed by 3 bases and J by 6 bases, leaving 14 bases between them. This CDR3 is built from 13 residues. From germline, CDR1 is GTSNPN and CDR2 SVGIG (reference sequence). The CDR3 DNA reads as TGTGCCTGGAGCAAGCGCAGGTTCGATGGCTACACCTTC. This codes for CAWSKRRFDGYTF.

A word on this clonotype: A much larger clone is a single base away; this may be a read error. The chain links TRBV2 to TRBJ2-5; 7 bases map to TRBD1. Germline V lookup: CDR1 SNHLY, CDR2 FYNNEI. CDR3 length equals 12 residues. J lost 13 bases, V lost 6 bases, and 11 bases had no gene match. CDR3 nucleotide sequence: TGTGCCAGCAGGGGGAAAGGGGGCTGGCCGTACTTC. Amino acids: CASRGKGGWPYF.

This clonotype was detected ten times or more. The V and J genes are TRBV5-1 and TRBJ1-4, with unresolved D. The V gene's germline CDR1 is SGHRS and CDR2 YFSETQ. There are 14 residues in the CDR3. Trimming removed 4 bases from V and 3 bases from J, with 10 bases in between. CDR3 in amino acids: CASSPNGPNEKLFF. The CDR3 coding sequence is TGCGCCAGCAGCCCAAACGGGCCTAATGAAAAACTGTTTTTT.

The chain carries TRBV18 and TRBJ2-3; a possible D gene is TRBD2 (7 bases). CDR3 size: 16 residues. Germline V gene data show CDR1 as KGHSH and CDR2 as LQKENI. The V end was cut by 8 bases, the J end by 0 bases, with 18 bases between. As DNA, the CDR3 is TGTGCCAGCCTGGCGACGGGGGGCCTAAGCACAGATACGCAGTATTTT. Its protein is CASLATGGLSTDTQYF.

The rearrangement joins TRBV7-9 to TRBJ1-2; TRBD1 aligns across 11 bases. J was trimmed by 4 bases and V by 4 bases; bases with no gene match: 5. The CDR3 is 15 amino acids. Germline assignment: CDR1 SEHNR and CDR2 FQNEAQ (reference sequence). CDR3 amino acids: CASSSGQGASYGYTF. The CDR3 DNA reads as TGTGCCAGCAGCTCAGGACAGGGGGCCAGCTATGGCTACACCTTC.

This clonotype appeared many times. This chain uses TRBV20-1 with TRBJ2-1; 8 nucleotides agree with TRBD2. V dropped 3 bases and J dropped 10; count of bases not matched to a gene: 8. Germline lookup yields CDR1 DFQATT and CDR2 SNEGSKA (reference sequence). This CDR3 has 13 residues. The CDR3 region has the DNA TGCAGTGCTAGCGACGGGGGGGCCTGGGAGCAGTTCTTC. Translation gives CSASDGGAWEQFF.

Turning to this clonotype: A much larger clone lies one base from this, so it may be a read error. J is TRBJ2-7 and V is TRBV6-2 or TRBV6-3, with TRBD2 matching over 10 bases. The CDR3 has 20 amino acids. Per germline, CDR1 MNHEY and CDR2 SVGEGT. The junction had 25 bases not matched to a gene; V was cut back by 10 bases and J by 1 base. The CDR3: CANSPKFRASGSWSSYEQYF. CDR3 sequence (DNA): TGTGCCAACAGCCCCAAATTCCGGGCTAGCGGGAGCTGGTCATCCTACGAGCAGTACTTC.

This clonotype was counted many times. The rearrangement uses TRBV27 and TRBJ2-1; D is perhaps TRBD2 (5 bases). CDR1 is MNHEY, CDR2 SMNVEV, per germline (reference sequence). CDR3 length: 18 amino acids. Trimming pared 6 bases from V and 8 bases from J, leaving 29 bases between. In DNA, the CDR3 is TGTGCCAGCAGCACTACTCTTTCCTTCGGGGTCGGGGTCGATGAGCAGTTCTTC. Protein product: CASSTTLSFGVGVDEQFF.

This clonotype was recorded once. It is likely a read error: a sequence one base away is far more abundant. The CDR3 nucleotides read TGTGCCAGCATGCCTGCGGGAGGTGCCAATGAGCAGTTCTTC. Translation gives CASMPAGGANEQFF. V is TRBV6-2 or TRBV6-3 and J is TRBJ2-1, with 8 bases identical to TRBD2. The trim removed 7 bases at V and 6 bases at J, leaving 8 bases unmatched. CDR1 and CDR2 from the germline V gene are MNHEY and SVGEGT. This CDR3 is built from 14 residues.